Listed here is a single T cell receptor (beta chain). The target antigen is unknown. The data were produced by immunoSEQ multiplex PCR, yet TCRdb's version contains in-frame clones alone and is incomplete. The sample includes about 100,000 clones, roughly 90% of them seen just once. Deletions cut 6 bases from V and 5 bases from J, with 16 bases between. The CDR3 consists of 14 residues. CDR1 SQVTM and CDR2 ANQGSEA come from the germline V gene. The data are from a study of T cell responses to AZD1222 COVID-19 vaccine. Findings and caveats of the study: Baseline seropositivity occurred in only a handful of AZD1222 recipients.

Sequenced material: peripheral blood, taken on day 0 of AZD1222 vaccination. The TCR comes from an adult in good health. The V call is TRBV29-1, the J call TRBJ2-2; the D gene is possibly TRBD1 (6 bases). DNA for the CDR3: TGCAGCGTAGCTCCAGGGGCGAGGACCGGGGAGCTGTTTTTT. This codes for CSVAPGARTGELFF.